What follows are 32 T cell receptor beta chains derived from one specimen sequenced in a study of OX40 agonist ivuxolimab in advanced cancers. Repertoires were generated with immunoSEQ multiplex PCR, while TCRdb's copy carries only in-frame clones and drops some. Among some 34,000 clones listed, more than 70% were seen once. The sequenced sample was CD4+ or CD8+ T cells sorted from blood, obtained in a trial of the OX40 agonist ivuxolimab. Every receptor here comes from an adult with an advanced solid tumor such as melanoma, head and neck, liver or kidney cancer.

CDR3 DNA: TGTGCCAGCAGCTACCGGGACTTTCGCTTTTACGAGCAGTACTTC. This sequence encodes CASSYRDFRFYEQYF. The genes are TRBV5-4 and TRBJ2-7; the D gene is possibly TRBD2 (6 bases). Between the trimmed V and J ends, which lost 3 bases and 4 bases, there was a span of 17 bases. CDR1 and CDR2 (germline): SGHNT, YYREEE (reference sequence). This CDR3 has 15 amino acids.

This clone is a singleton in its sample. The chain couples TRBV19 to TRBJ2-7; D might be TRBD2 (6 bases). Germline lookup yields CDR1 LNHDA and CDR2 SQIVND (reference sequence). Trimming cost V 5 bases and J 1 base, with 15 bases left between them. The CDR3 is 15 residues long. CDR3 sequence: CASSPGVADSYEQYF. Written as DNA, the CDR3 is TGTGCCAGTAGTCCCGGAGTAGCGGATTCCTACGAGCAGTACTTC.

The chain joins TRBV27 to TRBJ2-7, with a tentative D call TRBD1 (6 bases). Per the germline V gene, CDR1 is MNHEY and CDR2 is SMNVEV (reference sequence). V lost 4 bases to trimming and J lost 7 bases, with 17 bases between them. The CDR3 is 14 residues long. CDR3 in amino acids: CASSSQGQLGEQYF. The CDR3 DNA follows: TGTGCCAGCAGTTCGCAGGGGCAACTTGGGGAGCAGTACTTC.

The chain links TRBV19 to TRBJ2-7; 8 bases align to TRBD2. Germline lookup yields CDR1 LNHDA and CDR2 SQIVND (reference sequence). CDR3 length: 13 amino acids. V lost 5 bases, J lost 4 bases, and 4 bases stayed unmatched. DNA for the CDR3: TGTGCCAGTAGTGCAAGACTAGCGTACGAGCAGTACTTC. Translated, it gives CASSARLAYEQYF.

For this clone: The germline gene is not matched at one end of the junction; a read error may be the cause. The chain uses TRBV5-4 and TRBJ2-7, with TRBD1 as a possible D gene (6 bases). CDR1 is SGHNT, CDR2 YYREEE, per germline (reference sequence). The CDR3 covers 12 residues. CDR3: CASSLGGGEEDF. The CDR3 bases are TGTGCCAGCAGCTTGGGTGGGGGCGAGGAGGACTTC.

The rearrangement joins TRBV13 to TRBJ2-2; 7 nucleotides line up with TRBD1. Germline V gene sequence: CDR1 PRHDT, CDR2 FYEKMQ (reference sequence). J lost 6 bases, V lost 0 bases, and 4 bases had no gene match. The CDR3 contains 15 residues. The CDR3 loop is CASSLGQGRAGELFF. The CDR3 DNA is TGTGCCAGCAGCTTAGGACAGGGGCGCGCCGGGGAGCTGTTTTTT.

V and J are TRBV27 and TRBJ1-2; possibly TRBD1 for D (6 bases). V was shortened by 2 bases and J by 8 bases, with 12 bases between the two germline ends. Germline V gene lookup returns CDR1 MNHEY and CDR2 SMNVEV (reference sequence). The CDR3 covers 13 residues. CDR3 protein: CASSLAGHGGYTF. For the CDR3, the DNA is TGTGCCAGCAGTTTAGCGGGACACGGCGGCTACACCTTC.

CDR3: CASSLTGDNQPQHF. As DNA, the CDR3 is TGTGCCAGCAGCCTAACAGGGGACAATCAGCCCCAGCATTTT. The chain is built from TRBV5-6 and TRBJ1-5; 7 bases fit TRBD1. V trimming: 4 bases; J trimming: 3 bases; junction bases outside the gene matches: 4. CDR3 length: 14 amino acids. Germline V lookup: CDR1 SGHDT, CDR2 YYEEEE. The full variable domain, its missing parts supplied by reference TRBV5-6 and TRBJ1-5, is DAGVTQSPTHLIKTRGQQVTLRCSPKSGHDTVSWYQQALGQGPQFIFQYYEEEERQRGNFPDRFSGHQFPNYSSELNVNALLLGDSALYLCASSLTGDNQPQHFGDGTRLSIL.

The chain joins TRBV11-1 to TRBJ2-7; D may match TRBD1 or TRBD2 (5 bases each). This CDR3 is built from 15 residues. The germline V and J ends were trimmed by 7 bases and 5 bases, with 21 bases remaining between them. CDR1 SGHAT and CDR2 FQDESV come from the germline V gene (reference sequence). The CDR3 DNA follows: TGTGCCAGCACCCTGGCCGGGACGGTGAGAGACGAGCAGTACTTC. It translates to CASTLAGTVRDEQYF.

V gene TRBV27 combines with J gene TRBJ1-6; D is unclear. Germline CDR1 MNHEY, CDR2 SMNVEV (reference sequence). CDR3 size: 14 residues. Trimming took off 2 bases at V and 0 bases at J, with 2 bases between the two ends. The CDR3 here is CASSLLSYNSPLHF. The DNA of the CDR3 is TGTGCCAGCAGTTTACTCTCCTATAATTCACCCCTCCACTTT.

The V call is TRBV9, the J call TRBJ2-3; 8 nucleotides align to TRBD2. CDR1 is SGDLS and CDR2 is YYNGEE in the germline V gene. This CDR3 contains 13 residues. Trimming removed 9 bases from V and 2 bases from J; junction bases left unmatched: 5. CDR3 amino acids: CATAGGDTDTQYF. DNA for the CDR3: TGTGCCACGGCGGGAGGCGACACAGATACGCAGTATTTT. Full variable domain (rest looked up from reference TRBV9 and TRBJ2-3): DSGVTQTPKHLITATGQRVTLRCSPRSGDLSVYWYQQSLDQGLQFLIQYYNGEERAKGNILERFSAQQFPDLHSELNLSSLELGDSALYFCATAGGDTDTQYFGPGTRLTVL.

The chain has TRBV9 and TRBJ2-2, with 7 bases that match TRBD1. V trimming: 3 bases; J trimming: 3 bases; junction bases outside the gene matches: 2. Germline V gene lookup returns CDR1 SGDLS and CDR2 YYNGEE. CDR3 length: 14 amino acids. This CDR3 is CASSGQGDTGELFF. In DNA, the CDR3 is TGTGCCAGCAGCGGACAGGGCGACACCGGGGAGCTGTTTTTT.

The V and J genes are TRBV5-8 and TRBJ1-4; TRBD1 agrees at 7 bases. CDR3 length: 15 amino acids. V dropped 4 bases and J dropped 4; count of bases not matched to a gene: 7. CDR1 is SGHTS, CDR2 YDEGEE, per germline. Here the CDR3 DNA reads TGTGCCAGCAGCCCGGGGACAGCTGGTAATGAAAAACTGTTTTTT. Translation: CASSPGTAGNEKLFF.

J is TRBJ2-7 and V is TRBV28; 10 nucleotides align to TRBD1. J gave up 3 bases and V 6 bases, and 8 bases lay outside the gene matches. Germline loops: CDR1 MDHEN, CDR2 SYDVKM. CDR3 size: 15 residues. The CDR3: CASRLGQGEIYEQYF. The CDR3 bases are TGTGCCAGCAGACTCGGACAGGGGGAGATCTACGAGCAGTACTTC.

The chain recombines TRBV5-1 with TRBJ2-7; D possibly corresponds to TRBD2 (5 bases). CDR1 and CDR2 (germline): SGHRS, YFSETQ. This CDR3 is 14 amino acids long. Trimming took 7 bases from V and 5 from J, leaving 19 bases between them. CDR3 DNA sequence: TGCGCCAGCCGTACGGTACTAGGGCTTGACGAGCAGTACTTC. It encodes CASRTVLGLDEQYF.

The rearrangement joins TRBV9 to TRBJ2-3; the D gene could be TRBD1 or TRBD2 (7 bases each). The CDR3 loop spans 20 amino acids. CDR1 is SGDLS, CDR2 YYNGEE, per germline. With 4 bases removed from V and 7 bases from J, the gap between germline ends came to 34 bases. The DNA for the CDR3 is TGTGCCAGCAGCAATCCTCAGGAGGGGGCATCGGGAGGAGCTCCATATACGCAGTATTTT. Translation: CASSNPQEGASGGAPYTQYF. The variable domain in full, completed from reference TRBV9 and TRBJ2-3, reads DSGVTQTPKHLITATGQRVTLRCSPRSGDLSVYWYQQSLDQGLQFLIQYYNGEERAKGNILERFSAQQFPDLHSELNLSSLELGDSALYFCASSNPQEGASGGAPYTQYFGPGTRLTVL.

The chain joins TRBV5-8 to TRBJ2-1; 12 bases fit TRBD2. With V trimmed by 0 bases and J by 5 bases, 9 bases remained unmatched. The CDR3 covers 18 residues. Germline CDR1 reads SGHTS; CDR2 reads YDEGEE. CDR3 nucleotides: TGTGCCAGCAGCTTGGAGGGGACTAGCGGGCCCTGGGACAATGAGCAGTTCTTC. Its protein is CASSLEGTSGPWDNEQFF. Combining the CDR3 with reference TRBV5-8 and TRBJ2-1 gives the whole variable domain EAGVTQSPTHLIKTRGQQATLRCSPISGHTSVYWYQQALGLGLQFLLWYDEGEERNRGNFPPRFSGRQFPNYSSELNVNALELEDSALYLCASSLEGTSGPWDNEQFFGPGTRLTVL.

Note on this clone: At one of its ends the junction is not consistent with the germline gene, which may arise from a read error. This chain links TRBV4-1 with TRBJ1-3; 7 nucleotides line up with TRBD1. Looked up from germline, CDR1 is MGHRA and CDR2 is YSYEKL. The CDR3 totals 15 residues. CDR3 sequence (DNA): TGCGCCAGCAGCCAAGGGACAGGCTCTCGAAACACCATATATTTT. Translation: CASSQGTGSRNTIYF.

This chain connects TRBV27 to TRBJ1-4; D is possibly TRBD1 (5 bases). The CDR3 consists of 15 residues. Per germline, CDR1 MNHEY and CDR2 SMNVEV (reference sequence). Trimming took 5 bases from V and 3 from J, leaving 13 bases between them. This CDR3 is CASSPIGASNEKLFF. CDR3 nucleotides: TGTGCCAGCAGTCCCATCGGGGCATCTAATGAAAAACTGTTTTTT.

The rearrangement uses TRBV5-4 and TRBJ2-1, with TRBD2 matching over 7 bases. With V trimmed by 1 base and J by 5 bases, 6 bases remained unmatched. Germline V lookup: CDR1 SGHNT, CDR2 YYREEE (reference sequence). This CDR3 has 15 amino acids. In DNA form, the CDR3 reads TGTGCCAGCAGCTTGCGAGCGGGGCTCGACAATGAGCAGTTCTTC. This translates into CASSLRAGLDNEQFF.

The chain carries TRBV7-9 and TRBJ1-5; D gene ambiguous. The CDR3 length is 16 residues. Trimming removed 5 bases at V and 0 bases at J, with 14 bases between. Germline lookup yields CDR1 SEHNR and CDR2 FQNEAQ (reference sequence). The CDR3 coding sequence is TGTGCCAGCAGCCTCCAATGGGGAGATAGCAATCAGCCCCAGCATTTT. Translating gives CASSLQWGDSNQPQHF.

The CDR3 region is CASSLSGSDREQYF. As DNA, the CDR3 is TGTGCCAGCAGCTTATCCGGGTCGGATAGGGAGCAGTACTTC. V is TRBV7-2 and J is TRBJ2-7; D gene ambiguous. V lost 2 bases and J lost 7, with 15 bases in between. The CDR3 spans 14 residues. Germline loops: CDR1 SGHTA, CDR2 FQGNSA.

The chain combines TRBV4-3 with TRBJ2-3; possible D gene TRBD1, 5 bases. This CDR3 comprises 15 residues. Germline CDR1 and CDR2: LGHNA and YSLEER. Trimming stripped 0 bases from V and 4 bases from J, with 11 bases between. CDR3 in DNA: TGCGCCAGCAGCCAAGAAAGGGGTTGGGCAGATACGCAGTATTTT. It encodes CASSQERGWADTQYF.

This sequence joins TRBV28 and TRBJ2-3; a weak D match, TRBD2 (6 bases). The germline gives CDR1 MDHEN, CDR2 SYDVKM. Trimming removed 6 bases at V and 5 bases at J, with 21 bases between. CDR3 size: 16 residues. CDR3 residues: CASSQTRPSVGDTQYF. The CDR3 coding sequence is TGTGCCAGCAGCCAAACCCGGCCTAGCGTTGGAGATACGCAGTATTTT.

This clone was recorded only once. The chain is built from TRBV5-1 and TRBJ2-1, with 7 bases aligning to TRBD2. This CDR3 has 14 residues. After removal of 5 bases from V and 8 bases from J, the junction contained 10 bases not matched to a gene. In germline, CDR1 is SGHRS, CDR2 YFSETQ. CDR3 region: CASSFRAGDYEQFF. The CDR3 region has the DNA TGCGCCAGCAGTTTCAGGGCGGGAGACTATGAGCAGTTCTTC. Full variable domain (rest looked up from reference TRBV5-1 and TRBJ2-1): KAGVTQTPRYLIKTRGQQVTLSCSPISGHRSVSWYQQTPGQGLQFLFEYFSETQRNKGNFPGRFSGRQFSNSRSEMNVSTLELGDSALYLCASSFRAGDYEQFFGPGTRLTVL.

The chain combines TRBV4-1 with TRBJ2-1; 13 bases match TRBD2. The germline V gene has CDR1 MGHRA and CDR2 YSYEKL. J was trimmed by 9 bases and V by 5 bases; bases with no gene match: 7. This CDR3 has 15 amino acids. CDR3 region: CASSSTSGRATEQFF. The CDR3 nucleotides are TGCGCCAGCAGCAGTACTAGCGGGAGGGCCACTGAGCAGTTCTTC.

The CDR3 DNA reads as TGTGCCAGCAGCGAAGTGGGGGCCAATGGCTACACCTTC. It translates to CASSEVGANGYTF. The J gene is TRBJ1-2, the V gene TRBV13; maybe TRBD1 (6 bases). The CDR3 loop spans 13 amino acids. The germline gives CDR1 PRHDT, CDR2 FYEKMQ (reference sequence). V lost 5 bases and J lost 6, with 13 bases in between.

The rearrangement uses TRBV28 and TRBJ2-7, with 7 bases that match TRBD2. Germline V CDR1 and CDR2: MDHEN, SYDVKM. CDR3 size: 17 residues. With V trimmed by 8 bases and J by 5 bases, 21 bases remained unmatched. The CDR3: CASAYWGRGAIQDEQYF. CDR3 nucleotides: TGTGCCAGCGCCTATTGGGGGAGGGGCGCTATTCAGGACGAGCAGTACTTC. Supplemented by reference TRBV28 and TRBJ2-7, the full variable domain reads DVKVTQSSRYLVKRTGEKVFLECVQDMDHENMFWYRQDPGLGLRLIYFSYDVKMKEKGDIPEGYSVSREKKERFSLILESASTNQTSMYLCASAYWGRGAIQDEQYFGPGTRLTVT.

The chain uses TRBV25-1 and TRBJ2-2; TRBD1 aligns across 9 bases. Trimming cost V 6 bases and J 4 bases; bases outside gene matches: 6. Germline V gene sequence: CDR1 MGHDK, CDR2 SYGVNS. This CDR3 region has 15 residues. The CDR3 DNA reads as TGTGCCAGCAGCCCACAGGGGGCACCCACCGGGGAGCTGTTTTTT. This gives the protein CASSPQGAPTGELFF. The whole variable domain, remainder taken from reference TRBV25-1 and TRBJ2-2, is EADIYQTPRYLVIGTGKKITLECSQTMGHDKMYWYQQDPGMELHLIHYSYGVNSTEKGDLSSESTVSRIRTEHFPLTLESARPSHTSQYLCASSPQGAPTGELFFGEGSRLTVL.

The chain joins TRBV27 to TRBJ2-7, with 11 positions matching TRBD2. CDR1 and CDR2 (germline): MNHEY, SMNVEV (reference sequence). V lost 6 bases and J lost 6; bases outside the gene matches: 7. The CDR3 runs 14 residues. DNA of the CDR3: TGTGCCAGCAGGATACTAGCGGGAGTGGGCGAGCAGTACTTC. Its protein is CASRILAGVGEQYF.

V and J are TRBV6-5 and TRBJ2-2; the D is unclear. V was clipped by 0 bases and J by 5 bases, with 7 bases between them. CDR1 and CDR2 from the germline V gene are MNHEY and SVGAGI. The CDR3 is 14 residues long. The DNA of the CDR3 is TGTGCCAGCAGTTACTCGATCGGAACCGGGGAGCTGTTTTTT. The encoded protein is CASSYSIGTGELFF.

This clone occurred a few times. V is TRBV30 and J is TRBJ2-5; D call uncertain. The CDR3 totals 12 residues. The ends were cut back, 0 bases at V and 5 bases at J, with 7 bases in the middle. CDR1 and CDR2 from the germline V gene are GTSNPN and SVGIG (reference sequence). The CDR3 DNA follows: TGTGCCTGGAGTGTTTTGGGGGAGACCCAGTACTTC. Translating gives CAWSVLGETQYF.